Described below is a single T cell receptor beta chain sequence and its context. Amplification targeted TCR beta CDR3 regions from RNA transcripts. The study used the HTBI primer set for a first-round RT-PCR of the TCR CDR3. MiXCR, applied by TCRdb to the multiplex PCR reads, yields one record per CDR3 protein. The sample carries under 350,000 distinct CDR3 sequences, approximately 18% recorded once. Exclusion of patients followed from uncontrolled infection, other autoimmune disease, pregnancy or lactation. This specimen belongs to a study of T cells in Graves' hyperthyroidism and ophthalmopathy. CDR3 length equals 14 residues. CDR1 SNHLY and CDR2 FYNNEI come from the germline V gene. V lost 3 bases, J lost 2 bases, and 9 bases lay in between.

The sequenced sample was blood. This receptor was obtained from a woman in her forties or fifties with Graves' hyperthyroidism. This chain links TRBV2 with TRBJ2-3; D not resolved. This CDR3 reads CASSDVGLTDTQYF. CDR3 nucleotides: TGTGCCAGCAGTGACGTGGGCCTCACAGATACGCAGTATTTT.